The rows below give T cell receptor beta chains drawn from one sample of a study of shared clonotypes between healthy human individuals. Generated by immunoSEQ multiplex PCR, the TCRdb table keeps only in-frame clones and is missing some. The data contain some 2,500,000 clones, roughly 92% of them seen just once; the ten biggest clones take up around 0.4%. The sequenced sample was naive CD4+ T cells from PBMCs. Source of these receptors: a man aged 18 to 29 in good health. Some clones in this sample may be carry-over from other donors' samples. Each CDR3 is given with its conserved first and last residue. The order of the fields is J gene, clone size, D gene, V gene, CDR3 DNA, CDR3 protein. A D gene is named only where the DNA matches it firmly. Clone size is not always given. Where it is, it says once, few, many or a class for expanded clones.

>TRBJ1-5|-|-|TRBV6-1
TGTGCCAGCCAGGCAGGTTCTGGGGATCAGCCCCAGCATTTT
CASQAGSGDQPQHF
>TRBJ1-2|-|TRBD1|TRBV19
TGTGCCAGTAGTATAGCTCTACAGGGGGACTATGGCTACACCTTC
CASSIALQGDYGYTF
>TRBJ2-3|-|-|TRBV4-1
TGCGCCAGCAGCCAAGAGAGCGGTCAAATTGGGACAGATACGCAGTATTTT
CASSQESGQIGTDTQYF
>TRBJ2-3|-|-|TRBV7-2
TGTGCCAGCAGCTTAGCGGGAGTATTGACAGATACGCAGTATTTT
CASSLAGVLTDTQYF
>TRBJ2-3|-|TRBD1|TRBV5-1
TGCGCCAGCAGCTGGGGGACAGGGAGACGGAATACGCAGTATTTT
CASSWGTGRRNTQYF
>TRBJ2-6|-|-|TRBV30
TGTGCCTGGAGTGTGGGATCCGGGGCCAACGTCCTGACTTTC
CAWSVGSGANVLTF
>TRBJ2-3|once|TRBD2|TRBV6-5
TGTGCCAGCAGTTTCTTAGCGGGAACTAGCACAGATACGCAGTATTTT
CASSFLAGTSTDTQYF
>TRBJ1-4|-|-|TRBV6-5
TGTGCCAGCAGTTATACTCAGGGCAATGAAAAACTGTTTTTT
CASSYTQGNEKLFF
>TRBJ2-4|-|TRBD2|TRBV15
TGTGCCACCAGCAGACTCGGACTAGCGGAGGGAAACATTCAGTACTTC
CATSRLGLAEGNIQYF
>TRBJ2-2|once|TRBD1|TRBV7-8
TGTGCCAGCAAAAAGGACAGGACGAACACCGGGGAGCTGTTTTTT
CASKKDRTNTGELFF
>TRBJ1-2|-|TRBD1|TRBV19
TGTGCCAGTAGTATAGGGGGACAGGGAAATGGCTACACCTTC
CASSIGGQGNGYTF
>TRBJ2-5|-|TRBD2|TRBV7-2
TGTGCCAGCAGCCCAGGGACTAGCTTAGAGACCCAGTACTTC
CASSPGTSLETQYF
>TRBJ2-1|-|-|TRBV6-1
TGTGCCAGCAGTGAAAACCCGTACTACAATGAGCAGTTCTTC
CASSENPYYNEQFF
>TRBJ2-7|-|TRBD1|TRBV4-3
TGCGCCAGCAGCCAAGGGCGGGGACAGGGAATTCTCGACGAGCAGTACTTC
CASSQGRGQGILDEQYF
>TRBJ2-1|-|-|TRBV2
TGTGCCACCCAGACGTCGGGGTACAATGAGCAGTTCTTC
CATQTSGYNEQFF
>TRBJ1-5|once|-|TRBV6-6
TGTGCCAGCAGTTACGGAGGAGGGCAGCGTCAGCCCCAGCATTTT
CASSYGGGQRQPQHF